Many counts were recorded for the clone carrying this TCR beta chain. The PCR used 60 Vbeta and 13 Jbeta primers. The table came from immunoSEQ multiplex PCR; TCRdb's copy has only in-frame clones and leaves some out. The sample records about 130,000 clones, 79% being singletons. This CDR3 has 15 residues. The germline CDR1 and CDR2 sequences are SGHRS and YFSETQ. V trimming: 5 bases; J trimming: 4 bases; junction bases outside the gene matches: 11. This record comes from a study of cytomegalovirus exposure and HLA in healthy donors. The chain carries TRBV5-1 and TRBJ2-7; 8 bases map to TRBD1. The receptor was isolated from a man aged 40-55 years in good health and CMV-seropositive. Material for sequencing was PBMCs. CDR3 protein: CASRDRDRMVYEQYF. The CDR3 DNA reads as TGCGCCAGCAGAGACCGGGACAGGATGGTGTACGAGCAGTACTTC.